This is a list of T cell receptor beta chains from one sample in a study of identical twins. Each CDR3 protein is one row after TCRdb ran MiXCR on the 5' RACE reads. The sample includes 1.5 million to 2 million distinct CDR3 sequences, less than 40% seen only once; the top ten take about 0.3%. Sample: cord blood. The receptors shown here come from a newborn girl in good health. Each CDR3 is given with its conserved first and last residue.

TRBV20-1	TRBJ2-3	14	CSASPGQGPDTQYF
TRBV5-1	TRBJ2-1	17	CASSLAEGAGAYNEQFF
TRBV7-9	TRBJ1-2	19	CASSHNFPRPKQGEDGYTF
TRBV15	TRBJ2-3	16	CATSGTRLLLTDTQYF
TRBV7-9	TRBJ1-6	17	CASSLSAGGTVNSPLHF
TRBV6-1	TRBJ1-1	13	CASARKGVTEAFF
TRBV5-1	TRBJ2-5	15	CASSGGPESQETQYF
TRBV14	TRBJ2-1	14	CASNPGQAYNEQFF
TRBV29-1	TRBJ1-1	14	CSVNIGPGGTEAFF
TRBV29-1	TRBJ2-2	17	CSVEDWLAGTSTGELFF
TRBV5-1	TRBJ1-2	17	CASSFARGLMFNYGYTF
TRBV4-2	TRBJ2-1	15	CASRSGTSPYNEQFF
TRBV15	TRBJ2-1	17	CATSRDEGLAGVNEQFF
TRBV5-1	TRBJ1-1	15	CASSRAGRLNTEAFF
TRBV11-2	TRBJ2-3	12	CASMLGVHTQYF
TRBV28	TRBJ1-2	14	CASSLEYGAHGYTF
TRBV7-2	TRBJ2-1	14	CASSFWLAGTEQFF
TRBV11-2	TRBJ1-2	15	CASSVGQEGDYGYTF
TRBV7-2	TRBJ1-1	14	CASSLEQGGKKAFF
TRBV20-1	TRBJ2-3	11	CSARSTDTQYF
TRBV9	TRBJ2-7	14	CASSPQGQTYEQYF
TRBV2	TRBJ2-1	17	CASSELGTGSLDNEQFF
TRBV12-3/TRBV12-4	TRBJ2-7	17	CASSWRLAGGSSYEQYF
TRBV2	TRBJ2-1	15	CASGLAGGLYNEQFF
TRBV12-3/TRBV12-4	TRBJ2-7	14	CASSRQGGLYEQYF
TRBV10-3	TRBJ2-1	13	CAITGVDVGEQFF
TRBV12-3/TRBV12-4	TRBJ2-1	14	CASTLERTYNEQFF
TRBV2	TRBJ1-1	15	CASSERGRMNTEAFF